This T cell receptor beta chain was sequenced during a study of vaccination and CD4 T cells after COVID-19. Whole-study context: Overlapping spike peptides served as the stimulus for the cells. These peptides came from SARS-CoV-2 and from the common cold coronaviruses HCoV-NL63, HCoV-OC43 and HCoV-229E. Each control culture was treated with a CEFX pool, an HIV-1 Nef pool, or no peptide.

Treatment noted: roughly ten-day PBMC culture with coronavirus spike peptide pools or control peptides (ViraFEST assay). TCRs were sequenced by ViraFEST after antigen-specific T cells had been expanded with peptide pools. Germline V gene sequence: CDR1 MGHDK, CDR2 SYGVNS. The V and J ends lost 3 bases and 2 bases, in that order; junction bases with no gene match: 9. The CDR3 is 17 amino acids. A note on this clonotype: Its antigen is currently unknown.

Cultured CD4+ T cell DNA underwent sequencing with the Oncomine TCR Beta short-read assay. MiXCR, applied by TCRdb to the PCR reads, yields one record per CDR3 protein. The sample has roughly 24,000 distinct CDR3 sequences; around 65% are singletons. The rearrangement joins TRBV25-1 to TRBJ2-2, with TRBD2 matching 7 bases. The source is a human donor who had recovered from COVID-19. The sequenced material came from CD4+ T cells from blood, cultured in vitro. CDR3 nucleotides: TGTGCCAGCAGTGATTCCCGGGAGGAGGAAAACACCGGGGAGCTGTTTTTT. It translates to CASSDSREEENTGELFF.